This is a list of T cell receptor beta chains from one sample in a study of blood T cell repertoires in COVID-19. Sequencing was performed with immunoSEQ multiplex PCR; in TCRdb, only in-frame clones are kept and a portion is missing. The data show roughly 87,000 clones, 70% to 85% seen once. Sequencing was performed on peripheral blood. These receptors all come from a woman aged 55 to 70 with acute or convalescent COVID-19. Each CDR3 is given with its conserved first and last residue. The size of a clone is reported for some rows only, either as once, few or many, or as a class for expanded clones.

V,size,J,CDR3
TRBV6-4,.,TRBJ2-3,CASSPTPTDTQYF
TRBV2,.,TRBJ1-2,CASTLTANYGYTF
TRBV4-3,.,TRBJ2-5,CASSQEFQGRETQYF
TRBV7-2,.,TRBJ2-7,CASALQSTVGEQYF
TRBV6-5,.,TRBJ2-7,CASSRDRGTREQYF
TRBV9,.,TRBJ1-2,CASSVDSMEIYGYTF
TRBV19,.,TRBJ2-1,CASTPQGQGGWNEQFF
TRBV7-2,.,TRBJ1-6,CASSYRTGENSPLHF
TRBV24-1,once,TRBJ2-7,CATSDLTSGGYEQYF
TRBV7-9,.,TRBJ1-3,CASNPLGQVGNTIYF
TRBV19,once,TRBJ1-2,CASSKRTDYGYTF
TRBV15,.,TRBJ1-5,CATSRDPGSSNQPQHF
TRBV6-1,.,TRBJ1-5,CASSDSVYSNQPQHF
TRBV5-1,.,TRBJ2-2,CASSLGSGSLNTGELFF
TRBV11-3,.,TRBJ1-1,CATQGVATEAFF
TRBV5-4,.,TRBJ1-1,CASSLAGGGAEAFF
TRBV14,once,TRBJ1-6,CASSQDRGSTIHF
TRBV7-3,.,TRBJ2-7,CASSLYGGPDYEQYF
TRBV30,.,TRBJ2-1,CAWSVSRDEQFF
TRBV27,.,TRBJ1-6,CASSPPRQGRHSPLHF
TRBV7-8,.,TRBJ1-1,CASSLVWKGENTEAFF
TRBV30,once,TRBJ2-3,CAWSESAAAQYF
TRBV6-7,.,TRBJ2-3,CASSYLTGSLTDTQYF
TRBV5-4,.,TRBJ1-1,CASSLGGGRTEAFF
TRBV4-1,.,TRBJ1-1,CASSQTDRVTEAFF
TRBV7-3,once,TRBJ2-2,CASSSGQYGPTGELFF
TRBV28,.,TRBJ1-3,CASTELQGVVNTIYF
TRBV7-3,many,TRBJ2-6,CASSLRFGESNVLTF
TRBV10-3,.,TRBJ2-5,CAIALGSGGRETQYF
TRBV27,.,TRBJ1-3,CASSLRGPGSVSGNTIYF
TRBV7-9,.,TRBJ1-2,CASSPIRSPGGYSLYGYTF
TRBV3-1/TRBV3-2,.,TRBJ2-1,CASSQDTGYNEQFF
TRBV4-1,.,TRBJ2-5,CASSPAGLDSQETQYF
TRBV24-1,.,TRBJ1-5,CATRDRDNQPQHF
TRBV12-5,.,TRBJ2-7,CASGFKGGGEQYF
TRBV28,.,TRBJ1-2,CAGGDNYGYTF
TRBV5-4,once,TRBJ1-1,CASSLDSKNTEAFF
TRBV6-5,.,TRBJ2-7,CASTAQGPYEQYF
TRBV2,few,TRBJ2-7,CASRPRVGLSYEQYF
TRBV4-3,few,TRBJ1-6,CASSQGGERSPLHF
TRBV10-2,.,TRBJ1-1,CASTIRAGATEAFF
TRBV3-1/TRBV3-2,few,TRBJ1-1,CASSPSSTGWFAEAFF
TRBV10-3,.,TRBJ2-5,CAITRDRGETQYF
TRBV6-5,.,TRBJ1-1,CASSLGQNTEAFF
TRBV11-1,.,TRBJ1-2,CASSQRTGNGYTF
TRBV7-3,.,TRBJ2-5,CASSLRGTSGGIQETQYF
TRBV4-1,.,TRBJ1-3,CASSQHPRGSGNTIYF
TRBV6-5,.,TRBJ2-7,CASSYSGQGPYEQYF
TRBV5-4,.,TRBJ1-2,CASSLEYQGYTF
TRBV18,few,TRBJ1-3,CASSLSTGGGNTIYF
TRBV3-1/TRBV3-2,.,TRBJ1-6,CASSRGGQNSPLHF
TRBV3-1/TRBV3-2,.,TRBJ1-1,CASSPQPGRLNTEAFF
TRBV10-1,.,TRBJ1-1,CARILQGRAFF
TRBV11-3,.,TRBJ1-6,CASSLESRVWSPLHF
TRBV11-3,.,TRBJ2-7,CASSLVGGDSYEQYF
TRBV28,.,TRBJ2-1,CASSPPAYNEQFF
TRBV18,.,TRBJ2-1,CASSVGTGGFNEQFF
TRBV19,.,TRBJ1-5,CASSVQENQPQHF
TRBV7-3,.,TRBJ1-6,CASSLIGTGFSPLHF
TRBV15,.,TRBJ2-5,CATSWTFQETQYF